This TCR beta chain was sequenced for a study of T cells in Graves' hyperthyroidism and ophthalmopathy. Patients with uncontrolled infections, other autoimmune diseases, pregnancy or lactation were excluded. Clinical symptoms, serum thyroxine, TRAb, thyroid ultrasound and orbital computed tomography informed diagnoses. This clonotype was counted ten times or more. As yet, its antigen is unknown. The TCR beta CDR3 regions underwent amplification using RNA transcripts as the source. HTBI primers drove first-round RT-PCR of the TCR CDR3. Each CDR3 protein is one row after TCRdb ran MiXCR on the multiplex PCR reads. The sample shows 450,000 to 700,000 distinct CDR3 sequences, roughly 50% of them seen only once. Between the trimmed V and J ends, which lost 6 bases and 6 bases, there was a span of 12 bases. The CDR3 runs 13 residues. General study points: In simple terms, a model built on 13 V-J features told ophthalmopathy apart from stable hyperthyroidism. Within blood appeared most thyroid clonotypes that had expanded above 0.001.

This rearrangement joins TRBV12-3 or TRBV12-4 to TRBJ1-5, with D perhaps TRBD1 (6 bases). The receptor was derived from an adult woman with Graves' disease, either hyperthyroidism or ophthalmopathy (not recorded which). What was sequenced was peripheral blood or thyroid tissue (not recorded which). CDR3 sequence (DNA): TGTGCCAGCAGACAGGGTGGGGGTCAGCCCCAGCATTTT. Translation: CASRQGGGQPQHF.